The clone carrying this T cell receptor (beta chain) was picked up a small number of times. The length of the CDR3 is 18 residues. V gave up 0 bases and J gave up 2 bases, with 14 bases separating them. Per the germline V gene, CDR1 is LNHNV and CDR2 is YYDKDF (reference sequence). The data were obtained in a study of blood T cell repertoires in COVID-19. As for the study in general: The analysed material was cDNA or gDNA that came from T cells, B-cell-depleted T cells, or PBMCs.

In the source study's methods: Reference gene primer amplification yielded estimated nucleated cell counts. Profiled with immunoSEQ multiplex PCR; TCRdb holds only in-frame clones, not every one. That table is the source of V, J and clone size, and D and trimming were worked out from the DNA. Found here are 150,000 to 200,000 clones, about 80% of them singletons; the top ten hold 20% to 25%. The V call is TRBV15, the J call TRBJ2-6; tentatively, D is TRBD1 (6 bases). Material for sequencing was peripheral blood. This receptor was identified in a woman of 80 years or more with acute or convalescent COVID-19. Here the CDR3 reads CATSREGQFSAGANVLTF. CDR3 DNA sequence: TGTGCCACCAGCAGAGAAGGACAGTTCTCGGCTGGGGCCAACGTCCTGACTTTC. Combining the CDR3 with reference TRBV15 and TRBJ2-6 gives the whole variable domain DAMVIQNPRYQVTQFGKPVTLSCSQTLNHNVMYWYQQKSSQAPKLLFHYYDKDFNNEADTPDNFQSRRPNTSFCFLDIRSPGLGDTAMYLCATSREGQFSAGANVLTFGAGSRLTVL.